This T cell receptor (beta chain) was recorded in a study of cytomegalovirus exposure and HLA in healthy donors. The CDR3 has 14 amino acids. Trimming pared 6 bases from V and 4 bases from J, leaving 15 bases between. CDR1 is MNHEY, CDR2 SVGAGI, per germline. Comments on this clone: No antigen is known for it.

The PCR was carried out with 60 Vbeta primers and 13 Jbeta primers. TCRdb keeps only in-frame clones here, not all; method: immunoSEQ multiplex PCR. The sample shows around 170,000 clones, 75% to 90% of them seen only once. Overall study findings and caveats: In a later analysis, TCR association rates varied by HLA locus: DRB1 most, HLA-C fewest. Previously analyzed data showed that most TCR beta V segments were productive at a frequency of about 87% or about 30%. CMV antigen specificity of a few CMV-associated chains was confirmed in vitro. An analysis was carried out later, and it reportedly showed fewer N-insertions in an Asian-associated ancestry cluster than the approximately 610-donor mean.

The chain is built from TRBV6-5 and TRBJ1-1; D call uncertain. The sample was PBMCs. The receptor's source is a woman in her forties or fifties in good health and CMV-seropositive. The DNA of the CDR3 is TGTGCCAGCAGGCTCGATCCAGGTTTCACTGAAGCTTTCTTT. As protein: CASRLDPGFTEAFF.